The next 21 T cell receptor beta chains were all read from a single sample in a study of circulating CD8 cells and anti-PD-1 response in melanoma. Using around 16 ng of total RNA, TCR libraries were made with the QIAseq Immune Repertoire TCR panel. TCRdb redid the calling of the reads with MiXCR, one entry per CDR3 protein. The data contain roughly 400 distinct CDR3 sequences, 9.5% to 15% of them singletons. From live CD3+CD8+TCRalphabeta+ cells, four PD-1 and/or TIGIT subsets were sorted. Sample: CD8+ T cells from PBMCs, taken at baseline or after one month of anti-PD-1 therapy (not recorded which). These receptors all come from a human donor with melanoma.

By sample share, this clonotype is medium-sized. The chain uses TRBV19 and TRBJ1-6; perhaps TRBD1 as D (5 bases). This CDR3 is 13 amino acids long. Looked up from germline, CDR1 is LNHDA and CDR2 is SQIVND (reference sequence). V was clipped by 7 bases and J by 8 bases, with 12 bases between them. The CDR3 sequence: CASKPGGDSPLHF. The CDR3 DNA reads as TGTGCCAGTAAACCGGGAGGGGATTCACCCCTCCACTTT.

This clonotype is judged large. This sequence joins TRBV27 and TRBJ2-7, with D possibly matching TRBD1 (6 bases). V dropped 2 bases and J dropped 4 bases, with 15 bases sitting between them. Germline V gene data show CDR1 as MNHEY and CDR2 as SMNVEV (reference sequence). The CDR3 runs to 15 residues. The CDR3 region is CASSLAGTRQYEQYF. DNA of the CDR3: TGTGCCAGCAGTTTAGCCGGGACAAGACAGTACGAGCAGTACTTC.

This clonotype has just a few counts. The gene calls are TRBV10-2 and TRBJ2-3; 10 bases fit TRBD2. CDR3 size: 15 residues. The V gene end was trimmed by 6 bases and the J gene end by 5 bases; junction bases not matched to a gene: 8. The germline CDR1 and CDR2 sequences are WSHSY and SAAADI. CDR3 in amino acids: CASRIEASGGDTQYF. CDR3 DNA: TGCGCCAGCAGGATAGAGGCTAGCGGGGGAGATACGCAGTATTTT.

Relative to its sample, this clonotype is medium-sized. The chain uses TRBV4-1 and TRBJ2-2; D call uncertain. The germline V gene has CDR1 MGHRA and CDR2 YSYEKL. The CDR3 is 16 amino acids. V was clipped by 1 base and J by 1 base, with 10 bases between them. The CDR3, as DNA: TGCGCCAGCAGCCAAGCTTCAACAGAGAACACCGGGGAGCTGTTTTTT. This sequence encodes CASSQASTENTGELFF.

In this sample, this clonotype is hyperexpanded. The chain links TRBV7-2 to TRBJ2-3; maybe TRBD2 (6 bases). Trimming pared 1 base from V and 0 bases from J, leaving 14 bases between. Germline V gene sequence: CDR1 SGHTA, CDR2 FQGNSA. The CDR3 totals 17 residues. The CDR3: CASSLDPGGTSTDTQYF. The CDR3 DNA sequence: TGTGCCAGCAGCTTAGATCCCGGGGGTACTAGCACAGATACGCAGTATTTT.

By its share, this clonotype is large. J is TRBJ2-7 and V is TRBV9; the D gene could be TRBD1 or TRBD2 (5 bases each). Trimming removed 3 bases at V and 4 bases at J, with 14 bases between. Per the germline V gene, CDR1 is SGDLS and CDR2 is YYNGEE. The CDR3 has 14 residues. The CDR3 spells CASSGEGTSYEQYF. CDR3 DNA sequence: TGTGCCAGCAGCGGCGAGGGGACCTCTTACGAGCAGTACTTC. The complete variable domain, with remaining parts taken from reference TRBV9 and TRBJ2-7, reads DSGVTQTPKHLITATGQRVTLRCSPRSGDLSVYWYQQSLDQGLQFLIQYYNGEERAKGNILERFSAQQFPDLHSELNLSSLELGDSALYFCASSGEGTSYEQYFGPGTRLTVT.

Within the sample, this clonotype is medium-sized. The V and J genes are TRBV19 and TRBJ1-2; no reliable D call. The CDR3 is 13 residues long. V was clipped by 3 bases and J by 4 bases, with 9 bases between them. CDR1 and CDR2 from the germline V gene are LNHDA and SQIVND (reference sequence). The DNA of the CDR3 is TGTGCCAGTAGTATTACCGGGCTCTATGGCTACACCTTC. It translates to CASSITGLYGYTF.

By sample fraction, this clonotype is medium-sized. This may arise from a read error, as a much more abundant clone is one base away. Here the CDR3 DNA reads TGTGCCAGCAGTGTTTTGGACACCAGCTCTGGGGCCAACGCCCTGACTTTC. Its translation: CASSVLDTSSGANALTF. This sequence joins TRBV2 and TRBJ2-6, with TRBD1 as a possible D gene (5 bases). Germline assignment: CDR1 SNHLY and CDR2 FYNNEI. There are 17 residues in the CDR3.

In this sample, this clonotype is medium-sized. The chain combines TRBV27 with TRBJ2-7; tentatively, D is TRBD1 (5 bases). V was trimmed by 6 bases and J by 0 bases, leaving 12 bases between them. CDR1 MNHEY and CDR2 SMNVEV come from the germline V gene (reference sequence). The CDR3 length is 14 residues. CDR3 protein: CASRDTDSSYEQYF. In DNA, the CDR3 is TGTGCCAGCAGGGATACAGACAGCTCCTACGAGCAGTACTTC.

There are a few counts of this clonotype. Just one base apart from a much larger clone, this may be a read error. V gene TRBV19 combines with J gene TRBJ2-1; D perhaps matches TRBD1 (6 bases). Germline V lookup: CDR1 LNHDA, CDR2 SQIVND (reference sequence). The CDR3 is 15 residues long. CDR3 in amino acids: CASSPTGPVYNEQSF. The CDR3 DNA is TGTGCCAGTAGCCCAACAGGGCCCGTATACAATGAGCAGTCCTTC.

In its sample, this clonotype is large. The V call is TRBV19, the J call TRBJ2-5; maybe TRBD2 (6 bases). Germline V gene sequence: CDR1 LNHDA, CDR2 SQIVND (reference sequence). The CDR3 consists of 13 residues. Trimming removed 3 bases at V and 5 bases at J, with 10 bases between. The CDR3 region has the DNA TGTGCCAGTAGTATGGTGGCGGGGGAGACCCAGTACTTC. This sequence encodes CASSMVAGETQYF.

This clonotype is classed as medium-sized. This sequence joins TRBV11-2 and TRBJ2-4, with a tentative D call TRBD2 (5 bases). The V gene lost 1 base and the J gene lost 3 bases, with 16 bases spanning the gap. CDR1 SGHAT and CDR2 FQNNGV come from the germline V gene. The CDR3 is made up of 17 amino acids. The CDR3 loop reads CASSLVGEALGKNIQYF. The CDR3 region has the DNA TGTGCCAGCAGCTTAGTGGGAGAAGCTCTAGGCAAAAACATTCAGTACTTC.

This clonotype is labeled medium-sized. The rearrangement joins TRBV30 to TRBJ2-1, with D perhaps matching TRBD2 (5 bases). V lost 8 bases and J lost 0, with 14 bases in between. The germline gives CDR1 GTSNPN, CDR2 SVGIG (reference sequence). The CDR3 consists of 14 residues. CDR3 protein: CAGVSVSSYNEQFF. The DNA for the CDR3 is TGTGCCGGCGTTAGCGTGAGCTCCTACAATGAGCAGTTCTTC.

By share, this clonotype counts as large. The chain carries TRBV3-2 and TRBJ2-7. TRBV3-2 is a listed pseudogene. There are 11 residues in the CDR3. For the CDR3, the DNA is TGTGCCAGCAGCCCCAAATACGAGCAGTACTTC. Translating gives CASSPKYEQYF.

Judged by abundance, this clonotype is medium-sized (0.01 to 0.1%). The rearrangement uses TRBV2 and TRBJ2-1; 8 bases align to TRBD1. This CDR3 is built from 20 residues. From germline, CDR1 is SNHLY and CDR2 FYNNEI. The V and J ends lost 1 base and 0 bases, in that order; junction bases with no gene match: 14. CDR3 region: CASSEGPQGGYSSSYNEQFF. The DNA of the CDR3 is TGTGCCAGCAGTGAAGGTCCACAGGGGGGTTACTCGAGCTCCTACAATGAGCAGTTCTTC. The whole variable domain, filled in from reference TRBV2 and TRBJ2-1, reads EPEVTQTPSHQVTQMGQEVILRCVPISNHLYFYWYRQILGQKVEFLVSFYNNEISEKSEIFDDQFSVERPDGSNFTLKIRSTKLEDSAMYFCASSEGPQGGYSSSYNEQFFGPGTRLTVL.

This clonotype is termed large. This chain connects TRBV7-3 to TRBJ2-3; 10 bases line up with TRBD2. Germline-derived CDR1 and CDR2 are SGHTA and FQGTGA. Trimming cost V 3 bases and J 6 bases; bases outside gene matches: 12. The CDR3 has 17 amino acids. The CDR3 DNA is TGTGCCAGCAGCTTCAGCCCAAGCGGGGGGGGCATGGATACGCAGTATTTT. Translating it yields CASSFSPSGGGMDTQYF.

This clonotype is large (0.1 to 1%) in the sample. The chain employs TRBV20-1 and TRBJ1-4; D not resolved. V was clipped by 3 bases and J by 6 bases, with 11 bases between them. The CDR3 sequence is 13 residues long. The germline gives CDR1 DFQATT, CDR2 SNEGSKA (reference sequence). The CDR3 DNA reads TGCAGTGCTAGGCCCGAGTCCGATGAAAAACTGTTTTTT. It specifies CSARPESDEKLFF.

Only a few counts were recorded for this clonotype. This rearrangement joins TRBV12-3 or TRBV12-4 to TRBJ2-5, with TRBD1 matching over 11 bases. Trimming cost V 6 bases and J 5 bases; bases outside gene matches: 5. CDR3 length: 14 residues. CDR3 protein: CASSHGQGAETQYF. The DNA for the CDR3 is TGTGCCAGCAGCCATGGACAGGGGGCGGAGACCCAGTACTTC.

Judged by abundance, this clonotype is medium-sized. The gene calls are TRBV11-2 and TRBJ2-3; D gene uncertain. Germline V gives CDR1 SGHAT, CDR2 FQNNGV. V lost 6 bases and J lost 4, with 11 bases in between. CDR3 length equals 13 residues. The CDR3 reads CASRGLGADTQYF. Here the CDR3 DNA reads TGTGCCAGCAGAGGGCTGGGTGCAGATACGCAGTATTTT.

To note about this clonotype: A clone one base away is much larger, so this may be a read error. V is TRBV7-8 and J is TRBJ1-2; tentative D call: TRBD1 (5 bases). Trimming cost V 4 bases and J 8 bases, with 20 bases left between them. Germline CDR1 and CDR2: SGHVS and FQNEAQ. The CDR3 loop spans 15 amino acids. CDR3 coding DNA: TGTGCCAGCAGCTCCGGACATGGGCCGCCTTGGGGCTACACCTTC. Translating gives CASSSGHGPPWGYTF.

The V call is TRBV7-6, the J call TRBJ2-5; D is unclear. The length of the CDR3 is 15 residues. CDR1 is SGHVS and CDR2 is FNYEAQ in the germline V gene. V shed 1 base and J shed 3 bases, with 12 bases lying between them. The CDR3: CASSLVAVGKETQYF. The CDR3 nucleotides are TGTGCCAGCAGCTTAGTAGCAGTTGGCAAAGAGACCCAGTACTTC.